Listed here are 23 T cell receptor beta chains from one sample, sequenced in a study of Ad26.COV2.S vaccination and SARS-CoV-2 variants. Method: immunoSEQ multiplex PCR; TCRdb's copy keeps in-frame clones and lacks some. The top ten hold roughly 3% of the sample, which has around 270,000 clones, approximately 90% seen once. The treatment is: 15 to 20 received Ad26.COV2.S at low or high dose, single or two shots; a few received placebo; per-sample allocation not given. Specimens were obtained on day 63 following the first vaccine or placebo injection. The specimen comprised peripheral blood, sampled in a trial of Ad26.COV2.S vaccine versus placebo. The receptors stem from a person between 18 and 59 years old who received the Ad26.COV2.S COVID-19 vaccine or a placebo.

The chain is built from TRBV6-5 and TRBJ1-1, with D tentatively TRBD1 (6 bases). The ends were cut back, 7 bases at V and 4 bases at J, with 13 bases in the middle. Germline lookup yields CDR1 MNHEY and CDR2 SVGAGI. The CDR3 runs to 13 residues. CDR3 coding DNA: TGTGCCAGCACCACCCCAGGGGTCACTGAAGCTTTCTTT. Translation: CASTTPGVTEAFF.

The chain recombines TRBV21-1 with TRBJ1-1; the table's D call TRBD1 went unverified against the DNA. TRBV21-1 is a documented pseudogene. The CDR3 runs to 15 residues. The CDR3 loop is CASSKGTGNHTEAFF. Here the CDR3 DNA reads TGTGCTAGCAGCAAGGGGACAGGGAATCACACTGAAGCTTTCTTT.

This chain joins TRBV5-4 and TRBJ2-5, with D possibly being TRBD2 (6 bases). The V end lost 0 bases, the J end lost 5 bases, and 8 bases lay between the germline ends. The CDR3 consists of 13 residues. The V gene's germline CDR1 is SGHNT and CDR2 YYREEE (reference sequence). As DNA, the CDR3 is TGTGCCAGCAGCTTGGGTGCGGGGGAGACCCAGTACTTC. It yields the protein CASSLGAGETQYF.

The CDR3 reads CAGSADYNSPLHF. The CDR3 bases are TGTGCCGGTTCAGCCGACTATAATTCACCCCTCCACTTT. This chain uses TRBV19 with TRBJ1-6; D gene uncertain. This CDR3 is built from 13 residues. Germline values: CDR1 LNHDA, CDR2 SQIVND (reference sequence). With 11 bases removed from V and 3 bases from J, the gap between germline ends came to 11 bases.

The chain joins TRBV19 to TRBJ1-5; TRBD1 might be the D (6 bases). The germline V gene encodes CDR1 LNHDA and CDR2 SQIVND (reference sequence). The CDR3 extends over 16 amino acids. V was shortened by 10 bases and J by 1 base, with 20 bases between the two germline ends. CDR3 sequence (DNA): TGTGCCACCACCCCATGGGGAGGGGGGAGCAATCAGCCCCAGCATTTT. Protein sequence: CATTPWGGGSNQPQHF.

V is TRBV9 and J is TRBJ2-5, with 10 bases fitting TRBD1. The germline V gene encodes CDR1 SGDLS and CDR2 YYNGEE. The CDR3 is 15 amino acids. V gave up 0 bases and J gave up 2 bases; unmatched junction bases: 1. The CDR3 loop is CASSVEGQGQETQYF. In DNA form, the CDR3 reads TGTGCCAGCAGCGTAGAGGGACAGGGGCAAGAGACCCAGTACTTC.

This chain uses TRBV7-9 with TRBJ1-3; no clear D gene. CDR1 and CDR2 from the germline V gene are SEHNR and FQNEAQ (reference sequence). The CDR3 sequence is 16 residues long. The V end lost 2 bases, the J end lost 5 bases, and 16 bases lay between the germline ends. As DNA, the CDR3 is TGTGCCAGCAGCTTATCCCCTCTCGGGCCCCGAAACACCATATATTTT. Translated, it gives CASSLSPLGPRNTIYF.

The rearrangement joins TRBV28 to TRBJ1-4; the D is unclear. Germline assignment: CDR1 MDHEN and CDR2 SYDVKM. Deletions cut 6 bases from V and 7 bases from J, with 12 bases between. This CDR3 has 13 residues. CDR3 in DNA: TGTGCCAGCAGGGACGGGAGGGTTGAAAAACTGTTTTTT. It translates to CASRDGRVEKLFF.

This rearrangement joins TRBV7-3 to TRBJ2-2; the match to TRBD1 covers 7 bases. Losses at the gene ends were 0 bases for V and 3 bases for J; bases not matched to a gene: 4. The germline V gene encodes CDR1 SGHTA and CDR2 FQGTGA. This CDR3 has 16 amino acids. CDR3 in DNA: TGTGCCAGCAGCTTAACCGGGACAGCGTACACCGGGGAGCTGTTTTTT. Amino acid sequence: CASSLTGTAYTGELFF.

V gene TRBV19 combines with J gene TRBJ1-2, with D possibly TRBD1 on 5 matching bases. The germline V gene has CDR1 LNHDA and CDR2 SQIVND (reference sequence). Deletions cut 3 bases from V and 7 bases from J, with 15 bases between. The CDR3 spans 14 residues. The CDR3, as DNA: TGTGCCAGTAGTATGGGCGGGACTAATATTGGCTACACCTTC. Translated, it gives CASSMGGTNIGYTF. Full variable domain (rest looked up from reference TRBV19 and TRBJ1-2): DGGITQSPKYLFRKEGQNVTLSCEQNLNHDAMYWYRQDPGQGLRLIYYSQIVNDFQKGDIAEGYSVSREKKESFPLTVTSAQKNPTAFYLCASSMGGTNIGYTFGSGTRLTVV.

This rearrangement joins TRBV7-8 to TRBJ1-4; no clear D gene. This CDR3 contains 15 residues. Germline lookup yields CDR1 SGHVS and CDR2 FQNEAQ. V lost 2 bases to trimming and J lost 13 bases, with 20 bases between them. The CDR3 loop is CASSLQRGTHTGLFF. CDR3 DNA sequence: TGTGCCAGCAGCTTACAGCGAGGTACTCATACTGGACTGTTTTTT. The variable domain in full, with the rest retrieved from reference TRBV7-8 and TRBJ1-4, is GAGVSQSPRYKVAKRGQDVALRCDPISGHVSLFWYQQALGQGPEFLTYFQNEAQLDKSGLPSDRFFAERPEGSVSTLKIQRTQQEDSAVYLCASSLQRGTHTGLFFGSGTQLSVL.

The V and J genes are TRBV7-3 and TRBJ2-5, with D perhaps matching TRBD2 (5 bases). Trimming removed 2 bases from V and 5 bases from J, with 18 bases in between. Per germline, CDR1 SGHTA and CDR2 FQGTGA. The CDR3 sequence is 16 residues long. CDR3 region: CASSLGPARGQETQYF. Written as DNA, the CDR3 is TGTGCCAGCAGCTTAGGTCCAGCAAGAGGGCAGGAGACCCAGTACTTC. Full variable domain (remainder filled in from reference TRBV7-3 and TRBJ2-5): GAGVSQTPSNKVTEKGKYVELRCDPISGHTALYWYRQSLGQGPEFLIYFQGTGAADDSGLPNDRFFAVRPEGSVSTLKIQRTERGDSAVYLCASSLGPARGQETQYFGPGTRLLVL.

V gene TRBV19 combines with J gene TRBJ2-7; D might be TRBD2 (5 bases). Trimming removed 6 bases from V and 3 bases from J, with 12 bases in between. Germline lookup yields CDR1 LNHDA and CDR2 SQIVND (reference sequence). CDR3 size: 13 residues. CDR3 nucleotides: TGTGCCAGTAGCCCAGCGGAAGACTACGAGCAGTACTTC. Translated: CASSPAEDYEQYF.

The chain employs TRBV19 and TRBJ2-2; 11 nucleotides align to TRBD1. In germline, CDR1 is LNHDA, CDR2 SQIVND (reference sequence). The CDR3 has 18 amino acids. Trimming took 7 bases from V and 2 from J; bases not matched to a gene: 12. The chain's CDR3 is CASKWSGQGAGNTGELFF. The DNA for the CDR3 is TGTGCCAGTAAATGGTCCGGACAGGGGGCGGGAAACACCGGGGAGCTGTTTTTT. The full variable domain, completed using reference TRBV19 and TRBJ2-2, is DGGITQSPKYLFRKEGQNVTLSCEQNLNHDAMYWYRQDPGQGLRLIYYSQIVNDFQKGDIAEGYSVSREKKESFPLTVTSAQKNPTAFYLCASKWSGQGAGNTGELFFGEGSRLTVL.

This chain joins TRBV7-8 and TRBJ2-5; 8 bases line up with TRBD2. Germline lookup yields CDR1 SGHVS and CDR2 FQNEAQ. Germline trimming cut 2 bases from V and 1 base from J; bases unmatched to any gene: 21. The CDR3 consists of 21 residues. The CDR3 nucleotides read TGTGCCAGCAGCTTAACCCCGGCGCGGCTAGCGGGCGCACCGTTCCAAGAGACCCAGTACTTC. As protein: CASSLTPARLAGAPFQETQYF.

V is TRBV6-4 and J is TRBJ2-2; 7 bases agree with TRBD1. The CDR3 runs to 20 residues. Per the germline V gene, CDR1 is MRHNA and CDR2 is SNTAGT. The V gene end was trimmed by 3 bases and the J gene end by 1 base; junction bases not matched to a gene: 17. The CDR3, as DNA: TGTGCCAGCAGTGAAGGAGTGGGACAGCTCGGCGCCCGGAACACCGGGGAGCTGTTTTTT. It encodes CASSEGVGQLGARNTGELFF.

The chain carries TRBV5-6 and TRBJ2-5, with unresolved D. Trimming took off 0 bases at V and 4 bases at J, with 7 bases between the two ends. Germline V gene lookup returns CDR1 SGHDT and CDR2 YYEEEE. CDR3 length: 13 amino acids. The CDR3 spells CASSLDRGETQYF. The CDR3 DNA is TGTGCCAGCAGCTTGGATAGAGGAGAGACCCAGTACTTC.

This clone was seen just once. The chain links TRBV7-7 to TRBJ2-5; D is perhaps TRBD1 (5 bases). CDR1 is SSHAT, CDR2 FNYEAQ, per germline (reference sequence). Trimming cost V 5 bases and J 1 base, with 11 bases left between them. This CDR3 is 14 amino acids long. The CDR3 here is CASSRDSAQETQYF. DNA for the CDR3: TGTGCCAGCAGCCGAGACAGCGCCCAAGAGACCCAGTACTTC.

This clone came up once. The rearrangement links TRBV19 to TRBJ1-5, with 8 bases fitting TRBD1. The trim removed 8 bases at V and 0 bases at J, leaving 6 bases unmatched. The CDR3 has 15 residues. The V gene's germline CDR1 is LNHDA and CDR2 SQIVND (reference sequence). The CDR3 region is CASSGGRVSNQPQHF. CDR3 nucleotides: TGTGCCAGTTCAGGGGGCCGAGTTAGCAATCAGCCCCAGCATTTT.

This chain links TRBV7-2 with TRBJ1-1, with TRBD1 matching over 8 bases. The V gene's germline CDR1 is SGHTA and CDR2 FQGNSA. The CDR3 runs to 16 residues. V was clipped by 4 bases and J by 4 bases; unmatched bases: 11. Here the CDR3 reads CASSSTGQGRLTEAFF. CDR3 DNA: TGTGCCAGCAGCTCGACCGGACAGGGAAGGCTCACTGAAGCTTTCTTT. The entire variable domain, with the rest obtained from reference TRBV7-2 and TRBJ1-1, is as follows: GAGVSQSPSNKVTEKGKDVELRCDPISGHTALYWYRQSLGQGLEFLIYFQGNSAPDKSGLPSDRFSAERTGGSVSTLTIQRTQQEDSAVYLCASSSTGQGRLTEAFFGQGTRLTVV.

The chain links TRBV4-1 to TRBJ2-7; 10 bases line up with TRBD1. This CDR3 is 15 amino acids long. The V segment lost 3 bases and the J segment 3 bases; nucleotides outside the gene matches: 5. Germline V gene sequence: CDR1 MGHRA, CDR2 YSYEKL. CDR3 amino acids: CASSHPGTGDYEQYF. For the CDR3, the DNA is TGCGCCAGCAGCCACCCCGGGACAGGGGACTACGAGCAGTACTTC.

The chain has TRBV2 and TRBJ1-1, with 9 bases lining up with TRBD1. Germline V gene sequence: CDR1 SNHLY, CDR2 FYNNEI. CDR3 length: 14 residues. V dropped 2 bases and J dropped 10; count of bases not matched to a gene: 8. CDR3 protein: CASSERQGGIGAFF. DNA for the CDR3: TGTGCCAGCAGTGAAAGACAGGGGGGCATCGGAGCTTTCTTT.

This clone turned up a few times. The chain recombines TRBV7-2 with TRBJ2-1; D not certain. Germline values: CDR1 SGHTA, CDR2 FQGNSA. The CDR3 is 11 residues long. The V end lost 5 bases, the J end lost 10 bases, and 9 bases lay between the germline ends. Here the CDR3 DNA reads TGTGCCAGCAGCCCCCGGTACGAGCAGTTCTTC. It codes for CASSPRYEQFF.